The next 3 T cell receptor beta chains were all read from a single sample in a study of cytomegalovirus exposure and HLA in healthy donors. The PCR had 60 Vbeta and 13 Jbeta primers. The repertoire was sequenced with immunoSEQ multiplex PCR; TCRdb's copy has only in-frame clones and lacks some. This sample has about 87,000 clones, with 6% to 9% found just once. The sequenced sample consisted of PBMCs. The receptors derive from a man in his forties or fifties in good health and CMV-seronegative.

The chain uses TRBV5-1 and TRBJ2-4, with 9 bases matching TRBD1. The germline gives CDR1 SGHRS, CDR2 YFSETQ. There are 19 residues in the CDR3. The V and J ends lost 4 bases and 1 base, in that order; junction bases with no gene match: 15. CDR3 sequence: CASSSGTGIGYEAKNIQYF. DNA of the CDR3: TGCGCCAGCAGCAGCGGGACAGGGATTGGATACGAGGCCAAAAACATTCAGTACTTC.

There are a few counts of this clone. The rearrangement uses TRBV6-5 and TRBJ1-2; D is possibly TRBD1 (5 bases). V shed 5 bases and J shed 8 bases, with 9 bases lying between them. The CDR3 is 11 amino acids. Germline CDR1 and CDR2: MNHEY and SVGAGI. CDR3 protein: CASSGGEGYTF. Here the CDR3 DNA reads TGTGCCAGCAGTGGGGGGGAAGGCTACACCTTC.

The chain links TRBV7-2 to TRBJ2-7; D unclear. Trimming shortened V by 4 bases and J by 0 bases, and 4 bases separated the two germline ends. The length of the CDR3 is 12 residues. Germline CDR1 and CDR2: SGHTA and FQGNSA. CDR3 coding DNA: TGTGCCAGCAGCTCTTTCTCCTACGAGCAGTACTTC. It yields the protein CASSSFSYEQYF.